This T cell receptor beta chain was identified during a study of blood T cells in healthy people across ages. CDR3 length equals 13 residues. The V and J ends lost 8 bases and 3 bases, in that order; junction bases with no gene match: 6. Through a sample-barcoded 5' primer and a J-beta primer mix, a second PCR was run for about 6 to 12 cycles. Each cDNA molecule received a tag from a template-switch adaptor that had 12 random nucleotides. MiXCR, applied by TCRdb to the 5' RACE reads, yields one record per CDR3 protein. This repertoire shows 550,000 to 800,000 distinct CDR3 sequences, more than 20% found once; its top ten account for about 3.6%. Study results and caveats: Naive and antigen-experienced cells were not separated, limiting conclusive comparison.

In regard to this clonotype: Its target is unknown.

The V and J genes are TRBV12-3 or TRBV12-4 and TRBJ2-5, with 7 bases that match TRBD1. Sequenced: blood. The receptor comes from a man aged 65-85 years in good health. The CDR3 nucleotides read TGTGCCAGCCTTAAGGGGGCGGAAGAGACCCAGTACTTC. It specifies CASLKGAEETQYF.